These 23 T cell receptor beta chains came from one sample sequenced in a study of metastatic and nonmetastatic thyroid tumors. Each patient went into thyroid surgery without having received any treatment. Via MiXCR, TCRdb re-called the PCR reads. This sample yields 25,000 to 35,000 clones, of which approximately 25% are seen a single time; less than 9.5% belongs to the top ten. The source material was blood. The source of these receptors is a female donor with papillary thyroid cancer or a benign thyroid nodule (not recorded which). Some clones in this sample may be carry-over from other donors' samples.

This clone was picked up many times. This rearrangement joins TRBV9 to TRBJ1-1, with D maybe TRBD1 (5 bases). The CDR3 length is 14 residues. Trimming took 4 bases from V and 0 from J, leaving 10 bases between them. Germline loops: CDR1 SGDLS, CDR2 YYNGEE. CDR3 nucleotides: TGTGCCAGCAGCCGGACATCCCTGAACACTGAAGCTTTCTTT. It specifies CASSRTSLNTEAFF.

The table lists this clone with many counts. CDR3 loop: CASLRGPTTEAFF. Written as DNA, the CDR3 is TGTGCCAGTCTGAGGGGGCCCACTACTGAAGCTTTCTTT. The chain uses TRBV19 and TRBJ1-1; 7 positions match TRBD1. J was trimmed by 5 bases and V by 8 bases; bases with no gene match: 8. The CDR3 covers 13 residues. CDR1 is LNHDA, CDR2 SQIVND, per germline (reference sequence). The whole variable domain, filled in from reference TRBV19 and TRBJ1-1, reads DGGITQSPKYLFRKEGQNVTLSCEQNLNHDAMYWYRQDPGQGLRLIYYSQIVNDFQKGDIAEGYSVSREKKESFPLTVTSAQKNPTAFYLCASLRGPTTEAFFGQGTRLTVV.

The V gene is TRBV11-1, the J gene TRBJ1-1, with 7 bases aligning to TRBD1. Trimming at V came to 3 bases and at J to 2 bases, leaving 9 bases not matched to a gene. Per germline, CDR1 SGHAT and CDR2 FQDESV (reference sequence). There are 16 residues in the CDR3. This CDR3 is CASSFPAGGFNTEAFF. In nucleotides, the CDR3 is TGTGCCAGCAGCTTCCCGGCAGGGGGTTTTAACACTGAAGCTTTCTTT.

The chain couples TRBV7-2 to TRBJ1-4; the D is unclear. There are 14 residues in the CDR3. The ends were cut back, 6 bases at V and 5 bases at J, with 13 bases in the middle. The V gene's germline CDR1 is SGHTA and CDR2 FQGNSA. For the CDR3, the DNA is TGTGCCAGCAGTTTGGGTGCGCTAAATGAAAAACTGTTTTTT. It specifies CASSLGALNEKLFF.

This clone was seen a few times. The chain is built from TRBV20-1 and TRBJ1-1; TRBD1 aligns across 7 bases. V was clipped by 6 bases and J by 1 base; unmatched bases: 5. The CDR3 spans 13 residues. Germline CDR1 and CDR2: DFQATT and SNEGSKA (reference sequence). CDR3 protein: CSARRGRNTEAFF. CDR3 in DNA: TGCAGTGCCAGGAGGGGGCGGAACACTGAAGCTTTCTTT.

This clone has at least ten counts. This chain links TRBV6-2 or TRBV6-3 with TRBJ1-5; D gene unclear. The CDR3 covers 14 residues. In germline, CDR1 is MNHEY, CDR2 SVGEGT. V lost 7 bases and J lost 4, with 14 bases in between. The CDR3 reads CASTQPSRNQPQHF. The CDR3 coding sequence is TGTGCCAGCACTCAGCCCTCACGAAATCAGCCCCAGCATTTT.

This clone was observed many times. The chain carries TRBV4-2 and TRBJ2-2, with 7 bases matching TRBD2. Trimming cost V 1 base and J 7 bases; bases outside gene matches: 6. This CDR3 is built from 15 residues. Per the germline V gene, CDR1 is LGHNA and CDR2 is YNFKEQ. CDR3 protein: CASSQVSGNHGELFF. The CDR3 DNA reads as TGTGCCAGCAGCCAAGTGAGCGGGAATCACGGGGAGCTGTTTTTT.

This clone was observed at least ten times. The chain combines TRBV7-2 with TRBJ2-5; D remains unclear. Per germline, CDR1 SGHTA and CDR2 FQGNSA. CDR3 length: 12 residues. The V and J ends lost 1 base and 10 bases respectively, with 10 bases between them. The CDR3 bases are TGTGCCAGCAGCTTAGTCGGTCCGGACCAGTACTTC. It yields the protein CASSLVGPDQYF.

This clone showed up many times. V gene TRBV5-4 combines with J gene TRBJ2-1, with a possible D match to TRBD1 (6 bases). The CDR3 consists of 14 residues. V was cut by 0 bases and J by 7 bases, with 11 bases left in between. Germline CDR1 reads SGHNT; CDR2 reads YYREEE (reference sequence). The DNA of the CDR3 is TGTGCCAGCAGCTTGGATCAGAGGGGGAATGAGCAGTTCTTC. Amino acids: CASSLDQRGNEQFF.

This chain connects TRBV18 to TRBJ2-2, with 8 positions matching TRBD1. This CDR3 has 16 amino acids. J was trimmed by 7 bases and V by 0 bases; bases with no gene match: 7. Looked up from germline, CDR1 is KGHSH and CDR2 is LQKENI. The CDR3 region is CASSPPGTGGDGELFF. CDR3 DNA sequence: TGTGCCAGCTCACCACCAGGGACAGGAGGGGACGGGGAGCTGTTTTTT.

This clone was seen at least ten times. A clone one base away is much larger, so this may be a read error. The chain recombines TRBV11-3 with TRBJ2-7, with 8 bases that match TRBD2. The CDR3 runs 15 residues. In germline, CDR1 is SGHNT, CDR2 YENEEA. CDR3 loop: CASSVSSGNSYDQYF. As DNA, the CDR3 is TGTGCCAGCAGCGTAAGTAGCGGGAACTCCTACGATCAGTACTTC.

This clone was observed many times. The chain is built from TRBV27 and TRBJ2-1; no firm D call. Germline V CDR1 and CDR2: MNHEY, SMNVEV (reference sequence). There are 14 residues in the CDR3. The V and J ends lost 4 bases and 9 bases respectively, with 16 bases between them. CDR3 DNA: TGTGCCAGCAGTTCACCCCAGGTGGTGCTTGAGCAGTTCTTC. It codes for CASSSPQVVLEQFF.

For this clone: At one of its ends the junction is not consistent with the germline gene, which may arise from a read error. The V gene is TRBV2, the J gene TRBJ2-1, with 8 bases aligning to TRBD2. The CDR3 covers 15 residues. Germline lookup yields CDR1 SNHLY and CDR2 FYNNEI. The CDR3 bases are TGTCCCAGCAGAGGGACTAGAGGCACCTACAATGAGCAGTTCTTC. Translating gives CPSRGTRGTYNEQFF.

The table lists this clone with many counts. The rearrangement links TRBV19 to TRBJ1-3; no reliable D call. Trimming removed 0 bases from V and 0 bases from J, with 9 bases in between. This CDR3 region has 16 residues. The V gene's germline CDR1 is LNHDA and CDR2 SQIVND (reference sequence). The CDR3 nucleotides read TGTGCCAGTAGTATAGAGGCCGGATTCTCTGGAAACACCATATATTTT. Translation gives CASSIEAGFSGNTIYF.

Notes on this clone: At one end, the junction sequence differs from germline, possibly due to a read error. The CDR3 region is CASSHELASRGDYEQHF. In DNA form, the CDR3 reads TGCGCCAGTAGCCACGAACTCGCGTCCAGAGGCGACTACGAGCAGCACTTC. V usage is TRBV4-3 and J usage is TRBJ2-7; a possible D gene is TRBD2 (5 bases). CDR3 length: 17 residues. CDR1 and CDR2 from the germline V gene are LGHNA and YSLEER.

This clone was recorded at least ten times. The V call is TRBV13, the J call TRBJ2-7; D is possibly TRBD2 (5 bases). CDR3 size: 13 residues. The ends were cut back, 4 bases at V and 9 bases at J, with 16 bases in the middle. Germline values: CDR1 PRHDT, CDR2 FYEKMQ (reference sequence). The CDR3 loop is CASSSRGSATQYF. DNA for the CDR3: TGTGCCAGCAGCTCCCGGGGTAGCGCTACGCAGTACTTC.

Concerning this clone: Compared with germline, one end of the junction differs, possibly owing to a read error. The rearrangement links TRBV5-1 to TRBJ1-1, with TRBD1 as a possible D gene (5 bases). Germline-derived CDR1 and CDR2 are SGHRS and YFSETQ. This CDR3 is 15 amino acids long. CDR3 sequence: CASSSTTGVNPESFF. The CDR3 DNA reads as TGCGCCAGCAGCTCTACGACGGGGGTGAACCCTGAATCTTTCTTT.

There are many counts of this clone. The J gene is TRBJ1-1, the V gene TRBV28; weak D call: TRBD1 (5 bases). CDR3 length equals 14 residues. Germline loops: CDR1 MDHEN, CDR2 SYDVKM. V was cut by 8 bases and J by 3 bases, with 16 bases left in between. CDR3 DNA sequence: TGTGCCAGCCTACGGGAGGGGATAGACACTGAAGCTTTCTTT. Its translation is CASLREGIDTEAFF.

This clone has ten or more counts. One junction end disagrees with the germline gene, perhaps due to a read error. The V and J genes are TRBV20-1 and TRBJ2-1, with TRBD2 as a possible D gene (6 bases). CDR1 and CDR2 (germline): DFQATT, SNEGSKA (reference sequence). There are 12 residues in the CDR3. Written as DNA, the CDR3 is TGCAGTGCTAGTTTGGGGACGGCGGGACCTCTCTTC. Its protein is CSASLGTAGPLF.

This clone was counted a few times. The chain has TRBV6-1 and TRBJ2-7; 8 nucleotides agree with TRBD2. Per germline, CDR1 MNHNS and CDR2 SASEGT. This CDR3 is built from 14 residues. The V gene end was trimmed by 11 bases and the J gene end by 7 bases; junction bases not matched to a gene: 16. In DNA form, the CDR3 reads TGTGCCGGAGGGAGAAACGGGGGGGCTCAAGAGCAGTACTTC. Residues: CAGGRNGGAQEQYF.

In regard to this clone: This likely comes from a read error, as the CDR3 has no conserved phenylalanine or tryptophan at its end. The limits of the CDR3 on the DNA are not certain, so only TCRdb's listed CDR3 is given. The CDR3: CASSRALNTEALV. The J gene is TRBJ1-1, the V gene TRBV7-2; the D segment call TRBD1 is taken from the table without a DNA check. A total of 13 residues make up the CDR3, ends included. Germline-derived CDR1 and CDR2 are SGHTA and FQGNSA.

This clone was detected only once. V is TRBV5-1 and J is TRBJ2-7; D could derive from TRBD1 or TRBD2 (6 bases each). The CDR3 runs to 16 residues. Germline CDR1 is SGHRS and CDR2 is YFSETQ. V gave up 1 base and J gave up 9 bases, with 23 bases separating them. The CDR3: CASSLCVGTPEGGQYF. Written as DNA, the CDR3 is TGCGCCAGCAGCTTGTGCGTCGGGACACCTGAGGGGGGGCAGTACTTC.

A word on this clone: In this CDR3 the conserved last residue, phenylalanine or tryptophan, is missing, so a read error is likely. CDR3 nucleotides: TGTGCCAGCAGACCGTTGGGCCGAACCAGGGATCAGCCCCAGCATCTT. It encodes CASRPLGRTRDQPQHL. The rearrangement joins TRBV28 to TRBJ1-5; weak D call: TRBD1 (5 bases). The CDR3 sequence is 16 residues long. Trimming took 6 bases from V and 5 from J, leaving 20 bases between them. Germline V gives CDR1 MDHEN, CDR2 SYDVKM.